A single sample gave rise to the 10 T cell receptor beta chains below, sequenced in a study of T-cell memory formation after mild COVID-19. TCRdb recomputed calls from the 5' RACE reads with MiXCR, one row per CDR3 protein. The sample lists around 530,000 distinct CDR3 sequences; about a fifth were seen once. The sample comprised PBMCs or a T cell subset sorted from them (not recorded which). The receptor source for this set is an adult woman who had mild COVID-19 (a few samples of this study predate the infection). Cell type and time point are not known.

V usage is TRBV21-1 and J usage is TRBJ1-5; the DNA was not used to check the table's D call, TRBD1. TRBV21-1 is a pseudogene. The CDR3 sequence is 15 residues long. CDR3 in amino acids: CASSKIRQGDQPQHF. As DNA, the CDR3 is TGTGCCAGCAGCAAAATTAGACAGGGGGATCAGCCCCAGCATTTT.

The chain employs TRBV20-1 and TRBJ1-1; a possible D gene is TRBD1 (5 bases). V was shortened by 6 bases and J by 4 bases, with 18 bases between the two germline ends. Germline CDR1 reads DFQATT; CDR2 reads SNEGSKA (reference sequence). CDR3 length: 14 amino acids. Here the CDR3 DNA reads TGCAGTGCAAAATCAGTGGGGCTGGGCACTGAAGCTTTCTTT. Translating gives CSAKSVGLGTEAFF.

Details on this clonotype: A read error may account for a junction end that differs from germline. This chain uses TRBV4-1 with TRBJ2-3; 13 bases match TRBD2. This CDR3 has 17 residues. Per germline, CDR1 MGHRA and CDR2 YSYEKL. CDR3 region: CASSPLAGGPEADTQYF. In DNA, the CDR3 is TGCGCCAGTAGCCCACTAGCGGGGGGGCCAGAAGCAGATACGCAGTATTTT.

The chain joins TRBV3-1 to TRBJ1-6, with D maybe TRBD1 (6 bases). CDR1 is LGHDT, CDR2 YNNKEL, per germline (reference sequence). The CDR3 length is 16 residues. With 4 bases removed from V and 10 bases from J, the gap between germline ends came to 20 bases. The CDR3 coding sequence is TGTGCCAGCAGCCCCCCGGCGGGGGCGGTACGGTCACCCCTCCACTTT. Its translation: CASSPPAGAVRSPLHF.

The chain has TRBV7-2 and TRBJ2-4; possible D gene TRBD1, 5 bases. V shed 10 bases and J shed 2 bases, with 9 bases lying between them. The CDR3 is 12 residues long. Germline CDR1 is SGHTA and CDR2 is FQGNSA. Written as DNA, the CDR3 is TGTGCCACCCAGGGATCCAAAAACATTCAGTACTTC. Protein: CATQGSKNIQYF.

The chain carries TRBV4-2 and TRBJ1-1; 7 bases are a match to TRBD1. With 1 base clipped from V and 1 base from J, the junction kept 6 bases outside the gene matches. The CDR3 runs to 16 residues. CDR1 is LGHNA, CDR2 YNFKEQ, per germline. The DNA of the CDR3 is TGTGCCAGCAGCCAAGTAAACAGGGGTAGGAACACTGAAGCTTTCTTT. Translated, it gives CASSQVNRGRNTEAFF.

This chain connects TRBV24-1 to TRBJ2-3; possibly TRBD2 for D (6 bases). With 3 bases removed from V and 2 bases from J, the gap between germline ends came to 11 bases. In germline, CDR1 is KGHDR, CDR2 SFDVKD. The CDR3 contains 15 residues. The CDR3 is CATSDPGTLTDTQYF. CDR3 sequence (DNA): TGTGCCACCAGTGATCCCGGGACTCTCACAGATACGCAGTATTTT.

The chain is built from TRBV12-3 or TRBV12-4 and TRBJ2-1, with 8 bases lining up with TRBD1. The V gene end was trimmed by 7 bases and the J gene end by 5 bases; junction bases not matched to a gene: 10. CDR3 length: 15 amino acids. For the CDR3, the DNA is TGTGCCAGCACCTCCGGGACAGGATTTGACAATGAGCAGTTCTTC. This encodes CASTSGTGFDNEQFF.

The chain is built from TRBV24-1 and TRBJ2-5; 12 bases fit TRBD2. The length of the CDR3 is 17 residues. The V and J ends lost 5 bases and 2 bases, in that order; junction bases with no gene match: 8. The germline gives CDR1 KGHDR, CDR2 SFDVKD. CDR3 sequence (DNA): TGTGCCACCAGTGTCAAGGGACTAGCGGGTTTTCAAGAGACCCAGTACTTC. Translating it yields CATSVKGLAGFQETQYF.

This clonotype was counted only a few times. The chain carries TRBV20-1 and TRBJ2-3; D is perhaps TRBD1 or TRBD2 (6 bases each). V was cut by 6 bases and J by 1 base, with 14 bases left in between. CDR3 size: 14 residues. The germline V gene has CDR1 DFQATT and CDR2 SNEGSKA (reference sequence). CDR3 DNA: TGCAGTGCGCACTTGGGGGGCGGCACAGATACGCAGTATTTT. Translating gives CSAHLGGGTDTQYF.